These 20 T cell receptor beta chains were all obtained from the same sample, sequenced in a study of T cells in Graves' hyperthyroidism and ophthalmopathy. TCR beta CDR3 sequences were amplified from RNA transcripts. RT-PCR in the first round (using the HTBI primer set) targeted the TCR CDR3. MiXCR, run by TCRdb on the multiplex PCR reads, gives a single entry per CDR3 protein. The table shows 450,000 to 550,000 distinct CDR3 sequences, with less than 25% occurring only once. Sequenced: blood. The receptors here all came from a woman aged 25 to 39 with Graves' ophthalmopathy.

The V gene is TRBV24-1, the J gene TRBJ1-2; TRBD1 matches at 7 bases. CDR1 and CDR2 from the germline V gene are KGHDR and SFDVKD. This CDR3 is 14 amino acids long. V dropped 3 bases and J dropped 5; count of bases not matched to a gene: 5. CDR3 protein: CATSDPGQAYGYTF. DNA for the CDR3: TGTGCCACCAGTGATCCTGGACAGGCGTATGGCTACACCTTC.

This clonotype was observed many times. The chain combines TRBV24-1 with TRBJ1-5; D gene ambiguous. CDR3 length: 12 amino acids. Deletions cut 5 bases from V and 6 bases from J, with 7 bases between. Germline V CDR1 and CDR2: KGHDR, SFDVKD. Here the CDR3 reads CATSVGSQPQHF. The CDR3 nucleotides read TGTGCCACCAGTGTGGGATCTCAGCCCCAGCATTTT.

This clonotype was found many times. The junction differs from germline at one of its ends, possibly a read error. The rearrangement joins TRBV2 to TRBJ2-5, with D maybe TRBD1 (6 bases). CDR3 size: 15 residues. In germline, CDR1 is SNHLY, CDR2 FYNNEI. CDR3 sequence: CASSEERTEQETQYF. DNA of the CDR3: TGTGCCAGCAGCGAAGAGCGGACAGAACAAGAGACCCAGTACTTC.

This clonotype was recorded at least ten times. The chain uses TRBV5-1 and TRBJ2-7, with 13 bases identical to TRBD2. Per germline, CDR1 SGHRS and CDR2 YFSETQ. This CDR3 comprises 16 residues. V was pared by 3 bases and J by 3 bases, with 6 bases of the junction left unmatched. CDR3 DNA: TGCGCCAGCAGCTCGGGACTAGCGGGGCACCTCTACGAGCAGTACTTC. Translating gives CASSSGLAGHLYEQYF. Combining the CDR3 with reference TRBV5-1 and TRBJ2-7 gives the whole variable domain KAGVTQTPRYLIKTRGQQVTLSCSPISGHRSVSWYQQTPGQGLQFLFEYFSETQRNKGNFPGRFSGRQFSNSRSEMNVSTLELGDSALYLCASSSGLAGHLYEQYFGPGTRLTVT.

In this sample, this clonotype turned up many times. V usage is TRBV5-1 and J usage is TRBJ1-2; weak D call: TRBD1 (5 bases). The CDR3 spans 12 residues. From germline, CDR1 is SGHRS and CDR2 YFSETQ. V was pared by 7 bases and J by 6 bases, with 13 bases between. The CDR3: CASRDLEDGYTF. The CDR3 coding sequence is TGCGCCAGCCGGGACCTAGAGGATGGCTACACCTTC.

This clonotype was seen a few times. The chain couples TRBV7-3 to TRBJ2-2, with a tentative D call TRBD2 (6 bases). Trimming stripped 5 bases from V and 4 bases from J, with 14 bases between. Germline V lookup: CDR1 SGHTA, CDR2 FQGTGA. The CDR3 has 15 amino acids. CDR3 coding DNA: TGTGCCAGCAGCCCATCACTAGCTGGCACCGGGGAGCTGTTTTTT. Its translation: CASSPSLAGTGELFF.

This clonotype was counted ten times or more. The chain has TRBV12-3 or TRBV12-4 and TRBJ1-2; TRBD1 matches at 9 bases. V shed 6 bases and J 6 bases; nucleotides not matched to a gene: 5. This CDR3 contains 13 residues. CDR3 DNA: TGTGCCAGCAGCCAGACAGGGGGGAATGGCTACACCTTC. Translating it yields CASSQTGGNGYTF.

This clonotype came up many times. The chain employs TRBV6-1 and TRBJ2-7; D is undetermined. Deletions cut 1 base from V and 2 bases from J, with 9 bases between. The CDR3 sequence is 14 residues long. Germline CDR1 reads MNHNS; CDR2 reads SASEGT. CDR3 residues: CASSEGTNTYEQYF. CDR3 coding DNA: TGTGCCAGCAGTGAAGGGACCAACACCTACGAGCAGTACTTC.

This clonotype was detected many times. V gene TRBV28 combines with J gene TRBJ2-5; 10 bases are a match to TRBD2. V shed 1 base and J 3 bases; nucleotides not matched to a gene: 8. Looked up from germline, CDR1 is MDHEN and CDR2 is SYDVKM. There are 17 residues in the CDR3. This CDR3 reads CASSLFRASGGKETQYF. The CDR3 bases are TGTGCCAGCAGTTTATTTAGGGCTAGCGGGGGCAAAGAGACCCAGTACTTC.

This rearrangement joins TRBV6-1 to TRBJ1-5; D not certain. Germline-derived CDR1 and CDR2 are MNHNS and SASEGT. Trimming took off 5 bases at V and 0 bases at J, with 8 bases between the two ends. The CDR3 runs 14 residues. The CDR3 DNA sequence: TGTGCCAGCAGTCCCATCTATAGCAATCAGCCCCAGCATTTT. It translates to CASSPIYSNQPQHF.

As concerns this clonotype: The final CDR3 position lacks the conserved phenylalanine or tryptophan, pointing to a likely read error. V is TRBV20-1 and J is TRBJ1-1; possibly TRBD1 for D (6 bases). In germline, CDR1 is DFQATT, CDR2 SNEGSKA (reference sequence). This CDR3 comprises 15 residues. The germline V and J ends were trimmed by 1 base and 1 base, with 13 bases remaining between them. CDR3: CSARAPSTGNTEAFY. Written as DNA, the CDR3 is TGCAGTGCTAGAGCGCCATCGACAGGGAACACTGAAGCTTTCTAT.

This clonotype was seen only once. This clone may be a read error of a much larger clone one base away. The V call is TRBV6-1, the J call TRBJ1-2; D not certain. This CDR3 is built from 12 residues. Germline CDR1 is MNHNS and CDR2 is SASEGT. The CDR3 is CASQADFCGHTF. CDR3 DNA sequence: TGTGCCAGCCAGGCAGACTTCTGTGGCCACACCTTC.

This clonotype was seen repeatedly, ten times or more. The rearrangement links TRBV6-5 to TRBJ2-5; TRBD2 matches at 11 bases. The CDR3 sequence is 15 residues long. V lost 2 bases and J lost 3; bases outside the gene matches: 2. Per the germline V gene, CDR1 is MNHEY and CDR2 is SVGAGI. The CDR3 coding sequence is TGTGCCAGCAGTTACCGTAGCGGGGGGGAAGAGACCCAGTACTTC. Its translation: CASSYRSGGEETQYF.

This clonotype has at least ten counts. J is TRBJ1-6 and V is TRBV20-1; D call uncertain. The CDR3 has 13 residues. CDR1 and CDR2 from the germline V gene are DFQATT and SNEGSKA (reference sequence). The V end lost 7 bases, the J end lost 8 bases, and 15 bases lay between the germline ends. CDR3 region: CSVSRSLDSPLHF. In DNA, the CDR3 is TGCAGTGTCTCCAGGTCGTTGGATTCACCCCTCCACTTT.

This clonotype occurred many times. The rearrangement uses TRBV12-3 or TRBV12-4 and TRBJ1-2; no clear D. CDR3 length: 14 residues. Trimming removed 2 bases from V and 7 bases from J, with 14 bases in between. This chain's CDR3 is CASSLSSSGPGYTF. The CDR3 DNA reads TGTGCCAGCAGTTTATCCTCCTCCGGCCCTGGCTACACCTTC.

This clonotype showed up just a few times. The chain combines TRBV28 with TRBJ2-7; tentatively, D is TRBD1 (5 bases). V was clipped by 10 bases and J by 6 bases, with 16 bases between them. The CDR3 runs to 12 residues. CDR1 is MDHEN, CDR2 SYDVKM, per germline. CDR3 sequence: CATDRQGLEQYF. In nucleotides, the CDR3 is TGTGCCACTGACCGGCAGGGTCTCGAGCAGTACTTC.

This clonotype has ten or more counts. J is TRBJ1-3 and V is TRBV6-1; a possible D gene is TRBD1 (5 bases). V was trimmed by 2 bases and J by 4 bases, leaving 21 bases between them. This CDR3 contains 18 residues. Germline CDR1 and CDR2: MNHNS and SASEGT. The CDR3 sequence is CASSERSRQPYSGNTIYF. The CDR3 coding sequence is TGTGCCAGCAGTGAACGTTCGCGACAGCCATACTCCGGAAACACCATATATTTT.

This clonotype was found many times. This chain joins TRBV19 and TRBJ1-5; 8 bases line up with TRBD1. The CDR3 extends over 16 amino acids. V shed 4 bases and J 4 bases; nucleotides not matched to a gene: 9. The germline CDR1 and CDR2 sequences are LNHDA and SQIVND (reference sequence). The CDR3 nucleotides read TGTGCCAGTAGTACTGACAGGGGCGGCAATAATCAGCCCCAGCATTTT. Protein: CASSTDRGGNNQPQHF. The full variable domain, completed using reference TRBV19 and TRBJ1-5, is DGGITQSPKYLFRKEGQNVTLSCEQNLNHDAMYWYRQDPGQGLRLIYYSQIVNDFQKGDIAEGYSVSREKKESFPLTVTSAQKNPTAFYLCASSTDRGGNNQPQHFGDGTRLSIL.

This clonotype was detected many times. J is TRBJ2-2 and V is TRBV3-1; D unclear. V was clipped by 1 base and J by 2 bases, with 8 bases between them. From germline, CDR1 is LGHDT and CDR2 YNNKEL (reference sequence). The CDR3 has 15 residues. This chain's CDR3 is CASSQGAINTGELFF. The CDR3 nucleotides are TGTGCCAGCAGCCAAGGGGCTATTAACACCGGGGAGCTGTTTTTT.

This clonotype was counted at least ten times. The chain couples TRBV12-3 or TRBV12-4 to TRBJ1-3, with 9 bases that match TRBD1. This CDR3 comprises 15 residues. The J segment lost 7 bases and the V segment lost 6 bases, leaving 10 bases of the junction unmatched. The CDR3 loop reads CASRSTGGGHNTIYF. The DNA for the CDR3 is TGTGCCAGCAGATCTACAGGGGGCGGACACAACACCATATATTTT.